The 21 T cell receptor beta chains presented below share a single source sample, sequenced in a study of cytomegalovirus exposure and HLA in healthy donors. The PCR employed 60 Vbeta primers together with 13 Jbeta primers. Profiling relied on immunoSEQ multiplex PCR, and the TCRdb table lists in-frame clones only, not all of them. The profile shows approximately 82,000 clones, approximately 60% of them singletons. The specimen was PBMCs. The receptor set was obtained from a woman in her twenties or thirties in good health and CMV-seropositive.

This clone was seen a handful of times. The chain recombines TRBV19 with TRBJ2-1; TRBD2 matches 10 bases. The CDR3 is 16 amino acids. Germline assignment: CDR1 LNHDA and CDR2 SQIVND (reference sequence). V shed 3 bases, J shed 4 bases, and the junction held 6 bases outside the gene matches. The CDR3 DNA reads TGTGCCAGTAGTATCAGTCTAGCGGGGGATTACAATGAGCAGTTCTTC. Residues: CASSISLAGDYNEQFF.

This clone was observed a few times. CDR3 DNA: TGTGCCAGCAGCTTAGGGCGGAGAGATACGCAGTATTTT. Its translation: CASSLGRRDTQYF. The V gene is TRBV7-2, the J gene TRBJ2-3; D gene ambiguous. The CDR3 has 13 amino acids. Trimming removed 1 base at V and 5 bases at J, with 7 bases between. Germline-derived CDR1 and CDR2 are SGHTA and FQGNSA.

This sequence joins TRBV2 and TRBJ1-5; D gene ambiguous. This CDR3 region has 11 residues. Trimming removed 6 bases at V and 8 bases at J, with 8 bases between. CDR1 SNHLY and CDR2 FYNNEI come from the germline V gene. CDR3 coding DNA: TGTGCCAGCAGCTACCCTGAGCCCCAGCATTTT. Translating gives CASSYPEPQHF.

This clone showed up just once. The V gene is TRBV11-2, the J gene TRBJ2-1, with TRBD2 matching 11 bases. The J segment lost 6 bases and the V segment lost 4 bases, leaving 11 bases of the junction unmatched. This CDR3 comprises 17 residues. Germline V gene lookup returns CDR1 SGHAT and CDR2 FQNNGV. CDR3 residues: CASSSVNKGLAVNEQFF. The CDR3 DNA reads as TGTGCCAGCAGCTCCGTTAATAAGGGACTAGCGGTCAATGAGCAGTTCTTC.

This sequence joins TRBV18 and TRBJ2-6, with D maybe TRBD2 (5 bases). The V end lost 6 bases, the J end lost 3 bases, and 6 bases lay between the germline ends. Germline CDR1 and CDR2: KGHSH and LQKENI. The CDR3 is made up of 13 amino acids. DNA for the CDR3: TGTGCCAGCTCCCGGGGTGGGGCCAACGTCCTGACTTTC. Its protein is CASSRGGANVLTF.

The chain links TRBV4-1 to TRBJ2-2; D is undetermined. Looked up from germline, CDR1 is MGHRA and CDR2 is YSYEKL. The V gene lost 1 base and the J gene lost 0 bases, with 12 bases spanning the gap. This CDR3 has 17 residues. CDR3 nucleotide sequence: TGCGCCAGCAGCCAAGCAGTTCTGGGCACGAACACCGGGGAGCTGTTTTTT. This translates into CASSQAVLGTNTGELFF.

This clone was observed a handful of times. The V and J genes are TRBV27 and TRBJ1-1; D possibly corresponds to TRBD1 (5 bases). Germline V CDR1 and CDR2: MNHEY, SMNVEV (reference sequence). V shed 3 bases and J shed 3 bases, with 17 bases lying between them. The CDR3 has 16 amino acids. CDR3 DNA: TGTGCCAGCAGTTTCCTTCCTGGGGGGGGTGACACTGAAGCTTTCTTT. This codes for CASSFLPGGGDTEAFF.

This clone was counted a few times. The rearrangement links TRBV7-9 to TRBJ1-1, with TRBD1 identical over 8 bases. CDR1 is SEHNR and CDR2 is FQNEAQ in the germline V gene (reference sequence). V lost 4 bases to trimming and J lost 6 bases; unmatched junction nucleotides: 4. The CDR3 is 13 residues long. The CDR3: CASSSTGDAEAFF. The CDR3, as DNA: TGTGCCAGCAGCTCGACAGGGGACGCTGAAGCTTTCTTT.

The genes are TRBV29-1 and TRBJ1-4; 10 nucleotides align to TRBD1. J lost 7 bases, V lost 4 bases, and 6 bases had no gene match. Germline assignment: CDR1 SQVTM and CDR2 ANQGSEA. The CDR3 consists of 14 residues. DNA for the CDR3: TGCAGCGTTGCGGGACAGGGGCTGGGTGAAAAACTGTTTTTT. Translating it yields CSVAGQGLGEKLFF.

This sequence joins TRBV18 and TRBJ2-1, with a weak D call TRBD1 (5 bases). The germline V and J ends were trimmed by 5 bases and 4 bases, with 6 bases remaining between them. CDR3 length equals 12 residues. Germline-derived CDR1 and CDR2 are KGHSH and LQKENI. CDR3: CASSDSYNEQFF. The CDR3 DNA reads as TGTGCCAGCTCAGACAGTTACAATGAGCAGTTCTTC.

J is TRBJ2-4 and V is TRBV14; 7 bases fit TRBD2. CDR3 size: 12 residues. Germline assignment: CDR1 SGHDN and CDR2 FVKESK. Trimming at V came to 4 bases and at J to 11 bases, leaving 5 bases not matched to a gene. CDR3 amino acids: CASSLTAGVQYF. The CDR3 coding sequence is TGTGCCAGCAGCCTTACCGCGGGAGTTCAGTACTTC.

V is TRBV6-5 and J is TRBJ1-5; D is unclear. Germline CDR1 reads MNHEY; CDR2 reads SVGAGI. This CDR3 is built from 13 residues. V lost 2 bases, J lost 9 bases, and 11 bases lay in between. The CDR3 sequence is CASSYVTASPQHF. CDR3 bases: TGTGCCAGCAGTTACGTAACAGCATCGCCCCAGCATTTT.

The chain employs TRBV7-3 and TRBJ2-3; 7 bases fit TRBD1. Losses at the gene ends were 5 bases for V and 0 bases for J; bases not matched to a gene: 5. The CDR3 is 15 residues long. Germline V lookup: CDR1 SGHTA, CDR2 FQGTGA. CDR3 bases: TGTGCCAGCAGCAAGGGGGCCGTGAGCACAGATACGCAGTATTTT. Translating gives CASSKGAVSTDTQYF.

V and J are TRBV27 and TRBJ1-1; D call uncertain. There are 11 residues in the CDR3. Trimming took 7 bases from V and 8 from J, leaving 11 bases between them. The germline CDR1 and CDR2 sequences are MNHEY and SMNVEV (reference sequence). Here the CDR3 DNA reads TGTGCCAGCACCTCCCGGAGAGAAGCTTTCTTT. It translates to CASTSRREAFF.

This clone was recorded a few times. The J gene is TRBJ2-7, the V gene TRBV15; 7 bases fit TRBD1. Trimming cost V 1 base and J 2 bases; bases outside gene matches: 5. The germline gives CDR1 LNHNV, CDR2 YYDKDF (reference sequence). This CDR3 is 15 amino acids long. The CDR3 loop reads CATSRAGQGAYEQYF. CDR3 sequence (DNA): TGTGCCACCAGCAGAGCAGGGCAGGGGGCCTACGAGCAGTACTTC.

A remark on this clone: The junction departs from the called germline gene at one end, perhaps through a read error. V usage is TRBV7-7 and J usage is TRBJ2-2; 7 nucleotides match TRBD1. Germline V gene lookup returns CDR1 SSHAT and CDR2 FNYEAQ (reference sequence). The CDR3 length is 14 residues. This CDR3 reads CASSLTGSTGELFF. CDR3 nucleotides: TGTGCTAGCAGCCTGACAGGGAGCACCGGGGAGCTGTTTTTT.

The V gene is TRBV5-1, the J gene TRBJ2-5; D is unresolved. Judging by the DNA end, TRBJ2-7 fits better; the J call may be wrong. The CDR3 spans 16 residues. Germline V lookup: CDR1 SGHRS, CDR2 YFSETQ. CDR3 bases: TGCGCCAGCAGCCATCCCGCACGCAGCGATACCTACGAGCAGTACTTC. It codes for CASSHPARSDTYEQYF.

This chain links TRBV19 with TRBJ1-5; no reliable D call. The CDR3 runs 15 residues. V was clipped by 8 bases and J by 1 base, with 15 bases between them. Germline CDR1 reads LNHDA; CDR2 reads SQIVND (reference sequence). The CDR3 bases are TGTGCCAGTCAAGCCCGGGGAGAAAGCAATCAGCCCCAGCATTTT. Protein product: CASQARGESNQPQHF.

The rearrangement links TRBV5-8 to TRBJ2-7; D is unresolved. CDR3 size: 14 residues. Between the trimmed V and J ends, which lost 7 bases and 2 bases, there was a span of 16 bases. Germline V gene sequence: CDR1 SGHTS, CDR2 YDEGEE. The CDR3 region has the DNA TGTGCCAGCCGCGCCCCTCTTACCGCCTACGAGCAGTACTTC. Amino acids: CASRAPLTAYEQYF. Complete variable domain (other parts from reference TRBV5-8 and TRBJ2-7): EAGVTQSPTHLIKTRGQQATLRCSPISGHTSVYWYQQALGLGLQFLLWYDEGEERNRGNFPPRFSGRQFPNYSSELNVNALELEDSALYLCASRAPLTAYEQYFGPGTRLTVT.

The chain joins TRBV30 to TRBJ2-7, with TRBD2 as a possible D gene (5 bases). The length of the CDR3 is 14 residues. Trimming took 3 bases from V and 9 from J, leaving 21 bases between them. Germline assignment: CDR1 GTSNPN and CDR2 SVGIG (reference sequence). The CDR3 reads CAWRSWQARDGQYF. The CDR3, as DNA: TGTGCCTGGAGATCTTGGCAGGCCCGGGATGGGCAGTACTTC.

This clone was observed a handful of times. This rearrangement joins TRBV13 to TRBJ1-2; D is perhaps TRBD1 (6 bases). The germline gives CDR1 PRHDT, CDR2 FYEKMQ (reference sequence). The length of the CDR3 is 15 residues. Trimming shortened V by 5 bases and J by 5 bases, and 18 bases separated the two germline ends. The CDR3 sequence is CASSVRDTGLYGYTF. The CDR3, as DNA: TGTGCCAGCAGCGTCCGGGACACCGGATTGTATGGCTACACCTTC. The full variable domain, in which reference TRBV13 and TRBJ1-2 provide the parts outside the CDR3, is AAGVIQSPRHLIKEKRETATLKCYPIPRHDTVYWYQQGPGQDPQFLISFYEKMQSDKGSIPDRFSAQQFSDYHSELNMSSLELGDSALYFCASSVRDTGLYGYTFGSGTRLTVV.